These 11 T cell receptor beta chains were all obtained from the same sample, sequenced in a study of blood T cells in healthy people across ages. With a J-beta primer mix and a sample-barcoded 5' primer, a second PCR ran about 7 to 12 cycles. TCRdb re-derived calls from the 5' RACE reads in MiXCR, one entry per CDR3 protein. The profile shows around 1,500,000 distinct CDR3 sequences, approximately 42% of them singletons. The sample comprised blood. All receptors come from a woman under 30 in good health.

This rearrangement joins TRBV6-1 to TRBJ2-7, with D uncertain. CDR1 MNHNS and CDR2 SASEGT come from the germline V gene. The CDR3 runs to 16 residues. V lost 6 bases and J lost 5, with 23 bases in between. The CDR3 DNA sequence: TGTGCCAGCAGAGAGAGCTGGGTGGGCCGACTCGACGAGCAGTACTTC. It is translated as CASRESWVGRLDEQYF.

The rearrangement uses TRBV6-6 and TRBJ1-6; a weak D match, TRBD1 (6 bases). Germline V gene data show CDR1 as MNHNY and CDR2 as SVGAGI (reference sequence). V was shortened by 11 bases and J by 11 bases, with 16 bases between the two germline ends. The CDR3 loop spans 12 amino acids. CDR3 residues: CAVGQQTPPLHF. The CDR3 nucleotides read TGTGCCGTTGGACAGCAAACTCCACCCCTCCACTTT.

This clonotype is medium-sized. The chain is built from TRBV4-1 and TRBJ2-1; no definite D call. The J call is doubtful: the DNA matches TRBJ2-7 better. CDR3 length: 17 residues. CDR1 is MGHRA and CDR2 is YSYEKL in the germline V gene. The CDR3 protein is CASSQELTGYSYNEQYF. For the CDR3, the DNA is TGCGCCAGCAGCCAAGAATTAACCGGGTACTCCTACAATGAGCAGTACTTC.

The V and J genes are TRBV12-3 or TRBV12-4 and TRBJ2-5; 10 bases fit TRBD1. With the DNA end fitting TRBJ2-7 better, the J assignment may be wrong. The CDR3 loop spans 15 amino acids. The CDR3 nucleotides are TGTGCCAGCAGTTCCGGACAGGGGGACCTCTACGAGCAGTACTTC. Translation: CASSSGQGDLYEQYF.

Only a few counts were recorded for this clonotype. V is TRBV20-1 and J is TRBJ1-2; D is unclear. Trimming removed 7 bases at V and 8 bases at J, with 14 bases between. From germline, CDR1 is DFQATT and CDR2 SNEGSKA (reference sequence). This CDR3 region has 11 residues. The CDR3 sequence: CSGWGNRGYTF. CDR3 bases: TGCAGTGGATGGGGTAATAGGGGCTACACCTTC.

The table lists this clonotype with a few counts. The J gene is TRBJ2-1, the V gene TRBV15, with D perhaps TRBD1 (6 bases). The CDR3 extends over 14 amino acids. Germline values: CDR1 LNHNV, CDR2 YYDKDF (reference sequence). V lost 4 bases and J lost 4, with 11 bases in between. The CDR3 DNA sequence: TGTGCCACCAGCAAGGACAGAACTTACAATGAGCAGTTCTTC. Translated: CATSKDRTYNEQFF.

J is TRBJ1-6 and V is TRBV27, with 7 nucleotides matching TRBD1. Germline V gene sequence: CDR1 MNHEY, CDR2 SMNVEV (reference sequence). V lost 5 bases and J lost 0; bases outside the gene matches: 7. This CDR3 spans 17 amino acids. The CDR3 bases are TGTGCCAGCAGTCTGCAGGGGGTTAGCTCCTATAATTCACCCCTCCACTTT. It yields the protein CASSLQGVSSYNSPLHF.

This clonotype occurred a few times. J is TRBJ1-4 and V is TRBV29-1; TRBD1 might be the D (6 bases). Germline values: CDR1 SQVTM, CDR2 ANQGSEA. The CDR3 runs to 14 residues. V lost 0 bases and J 8 bases, leaving 13 bases between the germline ends. In DNA form, the CDR3 reads TGCAGCGTTGAAGACTCAGCAAGGGGGGAAAAACTGTTTTTT. It codes for CSVEDSARGEKLFF.

This clonotype has more than one count but fewer than ten. The V call is TRBV20-1, the J call TRBJ2-7; 10 positions match TRBD1. The germline CDR1 and CDR2 sequences are DFQATT and SNEGSKA (reference sequence). The V segment lost 3 bases and the J segment 3 bases; nucleotides outside the gene matches: 5. This CDR3 has 14 residues. CDR3 DNA: TGCAGTGCTAGCGGACAGGGGGATATCTACGAGCAGTACTTC. Translated, it gives CSASGQGDIYEQYF.

The V call is TRBV29-1, the J call TRBJ1-4, with a weak D call TRBD1 (5 bases). The CDR3 is made up of 12 amino acids. V lost 4 bases and J lost 8, with 11 bases in between. Germline V gene sequence: CDR1 SQVTM, CDR2 ANQGSEA. CDR3 amino acids: CSVVQGGEKLFF. The CDR3, as DNA: TGCAGCGTTGTTCAGGGTGGAGAAAAACTGTTTTTT.

The chain employs TRBV2 and TRBJ1-1; weak D call: TRBD1 (5 bases). The ends were cut back, 2 bases at V and 4 bases at J, with 8 bases in the middle. Germline CDR1 is SNHLY and CDR2 is FYNNEI. CDR3 length equals 13 residues. CDR3 nucleotides: TGTGCCAGCAGTGAAAACGGGGGCACTGAAGCTTTCTTT. Translated, it gives CASSENGGTEAFF.